This entry concerns a single TCR beta chain. This entry is derived from a study of blood T cell repertoires in COVID-19. Study at large: Researchers got acute and convalescent COVID-19 samples from the United States, Italy and Spain. PBMCs, B-cell-depleted T cells, or T cells provided the cDNA or gDNA that made up the material.

Germline CDR1 is MDHEN and CDR2 is SYDVKM. V shed 6 bases, J shed 15 bases, and the junction held 3 bases outside the gene matches. The CDR3 totals 11 residues. Under the authors' procedure: The assay estimated nucleated cells by amplifying reference gene primers. Measured with immunoSEQ multiplex PCR; TCRdb has only the in-frame clones, and not every one. That table furnishes V, J and clone size, whereas the DNA furnished D and trimming. The sample consists of about 92,000 clones, less than 75% of them appearing once. The TCR comes from an older woman in a cohort sampled during active or convalescent COVID-19. The sequencing input was peripheral blood. V usage is TRBV28 and J usage is TRBJ1-6, with 9 bases matching TRBD1. The CDR3 loop reads CASRDRGYLHF. The CDR3 DNA is TGTGCCAGCAGGGACAGGGGTTACCTCCACTTT.